This entry is about one T cell receptor (beta chain). The target antigen is unknown. The CDR3 loop spans 12 amino acids. With 7 bases removed from V and 10 bases from J, the gap between germline ends came to 14 bases. Germline V gene data show CDR1 as SNHLY and CDR2 as FYNNEI. The repertoire was sequenced with immunoSEQ multiplex PCR; TCRdb's copy has only in-frame clones and lacks some. The table records approximately 1.5 million clones, 97% to 99% of them present only once. This sample is drawn from a study of shared clonotypes between healthy human individuals. Study-level points and caveats: Generation probabilities of non-shared clonotypes were lower (relative to those shared by all four donors). For naive CD4 cells, roughly 5.5% of clonotypes were shared across a handful of donors.

This chain uses TRBV2 with TRBJ2-1; weak D call: TRBD2 (5 bases). The source is a man aged 30-40 years in good health. Sequenced input: naive CD4+ T cells sorted from blood. Regarding subset: CD45RA+ positively selected. CDR3 sequence (DNA): TGTGCCAGCACACGGGGAGAATACGAGCAGTTCTTC. As protein: CASTRGEYEQFF. The full variable domain, its missing parts supplied by reference TRBV2 and TRBJ2-1, is EPEVTQTPSHQVTQMGQEVILRCVPISNHLYFYWYRQILGQKVEFLVSFYNNEISEKSEIFDDQFSVERPDGSNFTLKIRSTKLEDSAMYFCASTRGEYEQFFGPGTRLTVL.